The 23 T cell receptor beta chains in this list originate from one sample, sequenced in a study of siplizumab effects on memory and regulatory T cells. Sequencing was performed with immunoSEQ multiplex PCR; in TCRdb, only in-frame clones are kept and a portion is missing. In the table there are over 85,000 clones, roughly 92% of which are singletons. The material sequenced was CD4+ T cells sorted from blood. These TCRs come from a human donor in good health.

This chain joins TRBV7-2 and TRBJ1-2; unclear D gene. With 5 bases removed from V and 4 bases from J, the gap between germline ends came to 14 bases. The CDR3 totals 14 residues. Germline assignment: CDR1 SGHTA and CDR2 FQGNSA. The chain's CDR3 is CASSPADTAYGYTF. The CDR3, as DNA: TGTGCCAGCAGCCCCGCCGACACGGCCTATGGCTACACCTTC.

The V call is TRBV5-1, the J call TRBJ2-5; 8 bases align to TRBD2. This CDR3 comprises 15 residues. With V trimmed by 0 bases and J by 8 bases, 9 bases remained unmatched. The germline V gene has CDR1 SGHRS and CDR2 YFSETQ. CDR3 bases: TGCGCCAGCAGCTTGGCCGGGAGCGGGGGAGCAACCCAGTACTTC. Translation gives CASSLAGSGGATQYF.

J is TRBJ2-1 and V is TRBV15; D remains unclear. There are 15 residues in the CDR3. The V gene's germline CDR1 is LNHNV and CDR2 YYDKDF (reference sequence). V lost 0 bases to trimming and J lost 4 bases, with 10 bases between them. The CDR3 DNA sequence: TGTGCCACCAGCAGAGATGGGCACCAGTACAATGAGCAGTTCTTC. Translating it yields CATSRDGHQYNEQFF. Using reference TRBV15 and TRBJ2-1 for the parts outside the CDR3, the full variable domain is DAMVIQNPRYQVTQFGKPVTLSCSQTLNHNVMYWYQQKSSQAPKLLFHYYDKDFNNEADTPDNFQSRRPNTSFCFLDIRSPGLGDTAMYLCATSRDGHQYNEQFFGPGTRLTVL.

The chain uses TRBV28 and TRBJ1-2; D remains unclear. Looked up from germline, CDR1 is MDHEN and CDR2 is SYDVKM. This CDR3 has 12 residues. Trimming stripped 6 bases from V and 4 bases from J, with 9 bases between. Here the CDR3 reads CASSEDIYGYTF. For the CDR3, the DNA is TGTGCCAGCAGCGAGGATATCTATGGCTACACCTTC.

The chain joins TRBV29-1 to TRBJ1-2, with 9 bases lining up with TRBD1. Germline CDR1 SQVTM, CDR2 ANQGSEA. The CDR3 is made up of 14 amino acids. The V and J ends lost 4 bases and 0 bases, in that order; junction bases with no gene match: 3. CDR3 sequence reads: CSVVGTGTNYGYTF. CDR3 bases: TGCAGCGTTGTGGGGACAGGGACTAACTATGGCTACACCTTC.

The chain employs TRBV19 and TRBJ2-6; weak D call: TRBD1 (6 bases). Per germline, CDR1 LNHDA and CDR2 SQIVND (reference sequence). The CDR3 sequence is 15 residues long. V lost 0 bases and J 5 bases, leaving 8 bases between the germline ends. In nucleotides, the CDR3 is TGTGCCAGTAGTATAGAACAGGGACGGGCCAACGTCCTGACTTTC. It yields the protein CASSIEQGRANVLTF.

The chain joins TRBV19 to TRBJ1-4; weak D call: TRBD1 (5 bases). CDR1 is LNHDA and CDR2 is SQIVND in the germline V gene (reference sequence). This CDR3 comprises 13 residues. V was pared by 10 bases and J by 8 bases, with 17 bases between. The CDR3 bases are TGTGCCACTTCAAGACAGCCCGACGAAAAACTGTTTTTT. This gives the protein CATSRQPDEKLFF. The complete variable domain, with remaining parts taken from reference TRBV19 and TRBJ1-4, reads DGGITQSPKYLFRKEGQNVTLSCEQNLNHDAMYWYRQDPGQGLRLIYYSQIVNDFQKGDIAEGYSVSREKKESFPLTVTSAQKNPTAFYLCATSRQPDEKLFFGSGTQLSVL.

V is TRBV16 and J is TRBJ2-2; no firm D call. This CDR3 has 15 residues. Germline-derived CDR1 and CDR2 are KGHSY and FQNENV. V lost 0 bases and J 2 bases, leaving 7 bases between the germline ends. In DNA, the CDR3 is TGTGCCAGCAGCCAATCCCTCCTAAACACCGGGGAGCTGTTTTTT. Residues: CASSQSLLNTGELFF.

V is TRBV5-1 and J is TRBJ2-1; D gene uncertain. The V gene's germline CDR1 is SGHRS and CDR2 YFSETQ. Trimming cost V 6 bases and J 7 bases, with 17 bases left between them. The CDR3 length is 14 residues. Here the CDR3 DNA reads TGCGCCAGCACCCAGCCTGGGCTACTAAATGAGCAGTTCTTC. Amino acids: CASTQPGLLNEQFF.

This chain uses TRBV7-2 with TRBJ1-1; D gene ambiguous. This CDR3 comprises 14 residues. Germline V gives CDR1 SGHTA, CDR2 FQGNSA. The germline V and J ends were trimmed by 3 bases and 1 base, with 9 bases remaining between them. Written as DNA, the CDR3 is TGTGCCAGCAGCTTCGGACGGAGGAACACTGAAGCTTTCTTT. As protein: CASSFGRRNTEAFF.

The chain couples TRBV27 to TRBJ2-1; maybe TRBD2 (7 bases). The CDR3 runs to 16 residues. Germline loops: CDR1 MNHEY, CDR2 SMNVEV (reference sequence). Trimming removed 5 bases from V and 5 bases from J, with 19 bases in between. CDR3 region: CASSPRGGGGNNEQFF. The CDR3 coding sequence is TGTGCCAGCAGTCCACGCGGCGGCGGGGGCAACAATGAGCAGTTCTTC.

CDR3 DNA sequence: TGTGCCAGCAGTTATGGAGACAGGGTGAACGAGCAGTACTTC. Amino acid sequence: CASSYGDRVNEQYF. The chain combines TRBV6-5 with TRBJ2-7; 7 nucleotides agree with TRBD1. The trim removed 3 bases at V and 5 bases at J, leaving 7 bases unmatched. CDR1 is MNHEY, CDR2 SVGAGI, per germline. The CDR3 consists of 14 residues.

This clone was seen a single time. This sequence joins TRBV5-4 and TRBJ2-2; 12 bases align to TRBD1. V dropped 4 bases and J dropped 7; count of bases not matched to a gene: 5. This CDR3 has 15 amino acids. CDR1 and CDR2 from the germline V gene are SGHNT and YYREEE (reference sequence). CDR3: CASSRGQGADGELFF. CDR3 sequence (DNA): TGTGCCAGCAGCCGGGGACAGGGGGCTGACGGGGAGCTGTTTTTT. The whole variable domain, remainder taken from reference TRBV5-4 and TRBJ2-2, is ETGVTQSPTHLIKTRGQQVTLRCSSQSGHNTVSWYQQALGQGPQFIFQYYREEENGRGNFPPRFSGLQFPNYSSELNVNALELDDSALYLCASSRGQGADGELFFGEGSRLTVL.

The chain employs TRBV6-5 and TRBJ1-1; D ambiguous. The CDR3 is 13 amino acids. Germline V gives CDR1 MNHEY, CDR2 SVGAGI. The V and J ends lost 7 bases and 0 bases respectively, with 9 bases between them. The CDR3 protein is CASMKGMNTEAFF. CDR3 in DNA: TGTGCCAGCATGAAGGGAATGAACACTGAAGCTTTCTTT.

This clone has only one observation. The gene calls are TRBV7-9 and TRBJ2-7; possibly TRBD1 or TRBD2 for D (5 bases each). Germline V gives CDR1 SEHNR, CDR2 FQNEAQ (reference sequence). The CDR3 has 15 amino acids. With 4 bases removed from V and 6 bases from J, the gap between germline ends came to 19 bases. The CDR3: CASSSTSGRAGEQYF. In nucleotides, the CDR3 is TGTGCCAGCAGCTCCACCTCGGGACGGGCTGGCGAGCAGTACTTC.

The V and J genes are TRBV19 and TRBJ1-4, with TRBD1 matching over 7 bases. Germline loops: CDR1 LNHDA, CDR2 SQIVND (reference sequence). V shed 6 bases, J shed 7 bases, and the junction held 5 bases outside the gene matches. The length of the CDR3 is 13 residues. The CDR3: CASSQDRVEKLFF. The CDR3 nucleotides are TGTGCCAGTAGCCAAGACAGGGTTGAAAAACTGTTTTTT.

This chain joins TRBV5-1 and TRBJ1-1; 8 positions match TRBD1. With 0 bases clipped from V and 4 bases from J, the junction kept 5 bases outside the gene matches. CDR3 length: 15 amino acids. In germline, CDR1 is SGHRS, CDR2 YFSETQ. The CDR3 spells CASSLASTGGTEAFF. The CDR3, as DNA: TGCGCCAGCAGCTTGGCCTCCACAGGGGGCACTGAAGCTTTCTTT.

This clone was recorded once. The rearrangement joins TRBV6-6 to TRBJ1-2; D unresolved. Trimming left V 2 bases short and J 2 bases short, with 12 bases between. The CDR3 extends over 15 amino acids. Germline CDR1 reads MNHNY; CDR2 reads SVGAGI (reference sequence). The CDR3 loop reads CASSYREGANYGYTF. The CDR3 DNA reads as TGTGCCAGCAGTTACCGGGAGGGAGCAAACTATGGCTACACCTTC.

This rearrangement joins TRBV27 to TRBJ2-1; TRBD2 matches at 10 bases. V lost 3 bases, J lost 7 bases, and 6 bases stayed unmatched. Germline V CDR1 and CDR2: MNHEY, SMNVEV (reference sequence). The CDR3 consists of 15 residues. The CDR3 DNA is TGTGCCAGCAGTTTTTTAGCGGGAGGTCGGAATGAGCAGTTCTTC. Residues: CASSFLAGGRNEQFF.

This CDR3 is CASSTGLAGATGELFF. The CDR3 DNA follows: TGTGCCAGCAGTACTGGACTAGCGGGGGCAACCGGGGAGCTGTTTTTT. V usage is TRBV2 and J usage is TRBJ2-2; TRBD2 matches 13 bases. The trim removed 5 bases at V and 5 bases at J, leaving 5 bases unmatched. The CDR3 consists of 16 residues. Germline assignment: CDR1 SNHLY and CDR2 FYNNEI.

The J gene is TRBJ2-1, the V gene TRBV5-1, with 11 bases identical to TRBD2. CDR3 length: 14 residues. V lost 4 bases, J lost 9 bases, and 6 bases stayed unmatched. The germline gives CDR1 SGHRS, CDR2 YFSETQ. CDR3 protein: CASSELAGEGEQFF. The CDR3 nucleotides read TGCGCCAGCAGCGAACTAGCGGGAGAGGGTGAGCAGTTCTTC.

This chain links TRBV7-9 with TRBJ1-2, with 9 bases identical to TRBD1. The CDR3 loop spans 17 amino acids. The junction had 8 bases not matched to a gene; V was cut back by 1 base and J by 2 bases. CDR1 and CDR2 (germline): SEHNR, FQNEAQ (reference sequence). The CDR3 DNA reads TGTGCCAGCAGCTTAGGGACTTTGGGGACAGGGAACTATGGCTACACCTTC. This translates into CASSLGTLGTGNYGYTF. Using reference TRBV7-9 and TRBJ1-2 for the parts outside the CDR3, the full variable domain is DTGVSQNPRHKITKRGQNVTFRCDPISEHNRLYWYRQTLGQGPEFLTYFQNEAQLEKSRLLSDRFSAERPKGSFSTLEIQRTEQGDSAMYLCASSLGTLGTGNYGYTFGSGTRLTVV.

The chain uses TRBV7-9 and TRBJ2-1; perhaps TRBD1 as D (6 bases). The CDR3 has 14 residues. Germline V CDR1 and CDR2: SEHNR, FQNEAQ (reference sequence). Trimming shortened V by 8 bases and J by 0 bases, and 11 bases separated the two germline ends. The CDR3 DNA sequence: TGTGCCAGCGCCACAGGGAGCTCCTACAATGAGCAGTTCTTC. Protein sequence: CASATGSSYNEQFF. Full variable domain (remainder filled in from reference TRBV7-9 and TRBJ2-1): DTGVSQNPRHKITKRGQNVTFRCDPISEHNRLYWYRQTLGQGPEFLTYFQNEAQLEKSRLLSDRFSAERPKGSFSTLEIQRTEQGDSAMYLCASATGSSYNEQFFGPGTRLTVL.